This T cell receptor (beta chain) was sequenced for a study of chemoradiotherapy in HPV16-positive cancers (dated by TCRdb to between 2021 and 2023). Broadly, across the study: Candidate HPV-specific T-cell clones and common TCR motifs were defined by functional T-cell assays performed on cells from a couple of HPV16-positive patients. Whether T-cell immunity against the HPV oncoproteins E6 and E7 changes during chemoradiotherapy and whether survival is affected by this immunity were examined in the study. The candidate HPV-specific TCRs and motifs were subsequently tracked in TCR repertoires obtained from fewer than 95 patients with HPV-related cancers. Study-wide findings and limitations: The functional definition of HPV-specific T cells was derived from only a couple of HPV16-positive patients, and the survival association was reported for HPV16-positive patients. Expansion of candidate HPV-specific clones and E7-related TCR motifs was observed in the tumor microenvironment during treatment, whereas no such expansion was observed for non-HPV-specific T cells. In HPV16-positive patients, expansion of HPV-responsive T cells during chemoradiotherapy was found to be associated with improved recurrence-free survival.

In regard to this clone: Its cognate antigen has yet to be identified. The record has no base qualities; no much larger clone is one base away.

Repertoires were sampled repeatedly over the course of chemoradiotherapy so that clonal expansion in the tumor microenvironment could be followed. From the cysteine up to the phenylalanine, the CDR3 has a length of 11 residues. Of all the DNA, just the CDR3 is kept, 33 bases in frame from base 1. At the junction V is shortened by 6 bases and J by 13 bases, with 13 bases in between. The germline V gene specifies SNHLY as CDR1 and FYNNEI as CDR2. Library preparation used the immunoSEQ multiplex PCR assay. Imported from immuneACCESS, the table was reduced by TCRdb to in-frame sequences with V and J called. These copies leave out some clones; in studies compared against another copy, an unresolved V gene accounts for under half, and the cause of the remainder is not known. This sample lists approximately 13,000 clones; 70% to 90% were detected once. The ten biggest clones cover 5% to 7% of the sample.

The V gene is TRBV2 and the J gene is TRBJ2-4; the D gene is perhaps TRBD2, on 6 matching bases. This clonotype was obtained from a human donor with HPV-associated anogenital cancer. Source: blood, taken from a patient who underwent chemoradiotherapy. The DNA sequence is TGTGCCAGCAGCGATTGGGAGGAGCAGTACTTC. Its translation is CASSDWEEQYF.